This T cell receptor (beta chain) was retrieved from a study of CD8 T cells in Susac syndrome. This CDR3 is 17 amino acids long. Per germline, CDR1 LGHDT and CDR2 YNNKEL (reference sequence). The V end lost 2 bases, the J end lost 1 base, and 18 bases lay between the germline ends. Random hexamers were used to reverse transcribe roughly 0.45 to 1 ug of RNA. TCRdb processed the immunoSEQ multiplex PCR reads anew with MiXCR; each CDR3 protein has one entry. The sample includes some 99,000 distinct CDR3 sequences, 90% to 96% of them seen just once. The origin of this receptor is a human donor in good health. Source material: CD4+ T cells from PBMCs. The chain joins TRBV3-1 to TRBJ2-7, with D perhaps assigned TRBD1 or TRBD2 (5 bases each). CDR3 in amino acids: CASSQIGRGVQSYEQYF. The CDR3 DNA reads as TGTGCCAGCAGCCAAATAGGACGAGGGGTCCAGTCCTACGAGCAGTACTTC.